This note documents a single T cell receptor (beta chain) sequence. The protocol was immunoSEQ multiplex PCR, while the TCRdb copy is restricted to in-frame clones and leaves out a portion. Of 150,000 to 200,000 clones in the sample, 80% to 90% are singletons; the top ten hold roughly 9.7%. The data were taken from a study of blood T cell repertoires in COVID-19. The overall study: PBMCs, B-cell-depleted T cells, or T cells provided the cDNA or gDNA that made up the material.

V trimming: 10 bases; J trimming: 4 bases; junction bases outside the gene matches: 12. The CDR3 is 15 amino acids. The sequencing input was peripheral blood. The clonotype was recovered from a human donor with active or convalescent COVID-19. The donor label of this sample is uncertain. This chain uses TRBV23-1 with TRBJ1-2; 10 bases align to TRBD1. TRBV23-1 belongs to the ORF category, with a function that is uncertain. The CDR3 spells CATRNRDRGSYGYTF. DNA of the CDR3: TGCGCCACCAGAAACCGGGACAGGGGTAGCTATGGCTACACCTTC.